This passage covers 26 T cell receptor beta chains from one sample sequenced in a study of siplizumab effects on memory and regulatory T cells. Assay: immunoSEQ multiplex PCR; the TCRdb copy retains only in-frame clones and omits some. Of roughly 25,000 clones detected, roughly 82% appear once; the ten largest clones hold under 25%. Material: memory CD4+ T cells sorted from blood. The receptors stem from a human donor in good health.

This chain's CDR3 is CASSPLPVGGANVLTF. CDR3 DNA: TGTGCCAGCAGCCCCCTCCCGGTTGGCGGGGCCAACGTCCTGACTTTC. The chain carries TRBV9 and TRBJ2-6; D call uncertain. V dropped 4 bases and J dropped 4 bases, with 15 bases sitting between them. Per the germline V gene, CDR1 is SGDLS and CDR2 is YYNGEE. This CDR3 is 16 amino acids long.

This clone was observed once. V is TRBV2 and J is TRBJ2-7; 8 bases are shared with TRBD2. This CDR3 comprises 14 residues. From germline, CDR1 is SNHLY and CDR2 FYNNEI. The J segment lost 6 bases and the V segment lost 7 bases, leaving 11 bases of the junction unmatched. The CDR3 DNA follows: TGTGCCAGCAACCTGGGCGGGAGGTTCTCCGAGCAGTACTTC. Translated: CASNLGGRFSEQYF.

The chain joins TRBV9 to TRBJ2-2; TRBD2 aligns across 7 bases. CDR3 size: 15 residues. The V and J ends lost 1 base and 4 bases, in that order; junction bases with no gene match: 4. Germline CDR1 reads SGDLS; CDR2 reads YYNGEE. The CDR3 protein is CASSVSGGRTGELFF. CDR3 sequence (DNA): TGTGCCAGCAGCGTATCGGGGGGACGCACCGGGGAGCTGTTTTTT.

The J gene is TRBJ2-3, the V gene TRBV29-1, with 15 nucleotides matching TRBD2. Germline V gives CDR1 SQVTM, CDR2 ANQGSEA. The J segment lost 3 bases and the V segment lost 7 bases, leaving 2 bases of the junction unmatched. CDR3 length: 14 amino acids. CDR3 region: CSAGTSGRTDTQYF. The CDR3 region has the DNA TGCAGCGCCGGGACTAGCGGGAGGACAGATACGCAGTATTTT.

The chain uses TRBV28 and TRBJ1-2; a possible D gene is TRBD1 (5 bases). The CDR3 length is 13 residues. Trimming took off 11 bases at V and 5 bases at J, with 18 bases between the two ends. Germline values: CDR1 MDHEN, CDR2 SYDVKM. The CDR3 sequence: CAVSRGRGYGYTF. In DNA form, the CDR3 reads TGTGCCGTATCCCGGGGGAGGGGTTATGGCTACACCTTC.

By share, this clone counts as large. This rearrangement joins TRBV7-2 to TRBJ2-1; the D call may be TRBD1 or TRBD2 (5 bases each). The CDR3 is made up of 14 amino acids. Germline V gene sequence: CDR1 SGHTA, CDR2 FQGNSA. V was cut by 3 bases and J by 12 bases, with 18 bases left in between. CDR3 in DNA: TGTGCCAGCAGCTTCCGGGACCTCGAGGGCGGGCAGTTCTTC. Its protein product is CASSFRDLEGGQFF.

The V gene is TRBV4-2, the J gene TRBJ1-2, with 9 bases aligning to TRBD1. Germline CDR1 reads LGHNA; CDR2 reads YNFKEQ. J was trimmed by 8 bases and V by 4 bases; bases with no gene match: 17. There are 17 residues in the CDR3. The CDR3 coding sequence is TGTGCCAGCAGCCGTTATTCGGGACAGGGAACAATGGGGGGCTACACCTTC. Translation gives CASSRYSGQGTMGGYTF.

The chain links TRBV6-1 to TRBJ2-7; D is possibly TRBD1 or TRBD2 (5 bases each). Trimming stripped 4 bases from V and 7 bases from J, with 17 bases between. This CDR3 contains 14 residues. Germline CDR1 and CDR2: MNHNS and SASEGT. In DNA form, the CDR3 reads TGTGCCAGCAGTGTTTCCGGGACGGAGTGGGAGCAGTACTTC. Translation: CASSVSGTEWEQYF.

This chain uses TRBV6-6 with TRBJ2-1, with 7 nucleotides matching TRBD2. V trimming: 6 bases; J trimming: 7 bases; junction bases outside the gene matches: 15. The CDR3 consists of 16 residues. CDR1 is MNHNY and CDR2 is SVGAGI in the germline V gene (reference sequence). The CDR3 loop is CASSTLGRDKRNEQFF. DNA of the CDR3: TGTGCCAGCAGCACCCTGGGGAGGGATAAACGTAATGAGCAGTTCTTC.

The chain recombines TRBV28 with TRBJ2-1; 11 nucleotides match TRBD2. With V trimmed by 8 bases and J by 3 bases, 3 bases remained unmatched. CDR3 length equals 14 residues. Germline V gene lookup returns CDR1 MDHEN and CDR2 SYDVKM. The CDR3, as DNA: TGTGCCAGCGGACTAGCGGGTAACTACAATGAGCAGTTCTTC. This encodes CASGLAGNYNEQFF.

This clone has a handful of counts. In DNA, the CDR3 is TGTGCCAGCAGCCAAGTGGGGAACGGGGCCAACGTCCTGACTTTC. Protein product: CASSQVGNGANVLTF. This sequence joins TRBV14 and TRBJ2-6, with D unclear. This CDR3 has 15 amino acids. The germline gives CDR1 SGHDN, CDR2 FVKESK. Trimming pared 1 base from V and 4 bases from J, leaving 8 bases between.

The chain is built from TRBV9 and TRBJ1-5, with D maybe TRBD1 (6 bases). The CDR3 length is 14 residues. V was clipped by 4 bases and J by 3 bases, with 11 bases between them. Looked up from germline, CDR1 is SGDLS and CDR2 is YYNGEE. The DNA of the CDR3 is TGTGCCAGCAGCCCCCGGGGGGCCAATCAGCCCCAGCATTTT. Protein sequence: CASSPRGANQPQHF.

DNA of the CDR3: TGTGCCAGCAGCTCGGCCCGGGGGGAGACCCAGTACTTC. This sequence encodes CASSSARGETQYF. The chain couples TRBV11-2 to TRBJ2-5; a possible D gene is TRBD2 (6 bases). The germline gives CDR1 SGHAT, CDR2 FQNNGV. CDR3 length: 13 amino acids. Between the trimmed V and J ends, which lost 4 bases and 5 bases, there was a span of 11 bases. The whole variable domain, remainder taken from reference TRBV11-2 and TRBJ2-5, is EAGVAQSPRYKIIEKRQSVAFWCNPISGHATLYWYQQILGQGPKLLIQFQNNGVVDDSQLPKDRFSAERLKGVDSTLKIQPAKLEDSAVYLCASSSARGETQYFGPGTRLLVL.

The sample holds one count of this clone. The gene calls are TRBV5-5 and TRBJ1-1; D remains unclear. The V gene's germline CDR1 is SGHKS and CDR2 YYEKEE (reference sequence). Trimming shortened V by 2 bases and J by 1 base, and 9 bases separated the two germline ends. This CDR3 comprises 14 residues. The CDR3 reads CASSFPTRNTEAFF. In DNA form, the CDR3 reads TGTGCCAGCAGCTTCCCCACAAGGAACACTGAAGCTTTCTTT.

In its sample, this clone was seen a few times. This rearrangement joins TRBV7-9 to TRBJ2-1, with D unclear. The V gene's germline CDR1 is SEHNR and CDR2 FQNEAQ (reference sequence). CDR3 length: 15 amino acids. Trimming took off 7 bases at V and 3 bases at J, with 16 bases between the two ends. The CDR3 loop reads CASTKTSRVYNEQFF. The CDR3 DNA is TGTGCCAGCACAAAAACGAGTAGAGTCTACAATGAGCAGTTCTTC.

CDR3 residues: CASSTRDRSYNEQFF. DNA of the CDR3: TGTGCCAGTAGTACACGGGACAGGTCGTACAATGAGCAGTTCTTC. The chain is built from TRBV19 and TRBJ2-1, with 8 bases that match TRBD1. The junction had 6 bases not matched to a gene; V was cut back by 4 bases and J by 4 bases. Germline V gives CDR1 LNHDA, CDR2 SQIVND (reference sequence). The CDR3 contains 15 residues.

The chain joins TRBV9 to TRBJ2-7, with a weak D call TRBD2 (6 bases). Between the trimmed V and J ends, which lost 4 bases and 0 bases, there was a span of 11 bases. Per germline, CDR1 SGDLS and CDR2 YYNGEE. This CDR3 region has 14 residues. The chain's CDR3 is CASSPGTRSYEQYF. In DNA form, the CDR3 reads TGTGCCAGCAGCCCCGGGACTCGCTCCTACGAGCAGTACTTC.

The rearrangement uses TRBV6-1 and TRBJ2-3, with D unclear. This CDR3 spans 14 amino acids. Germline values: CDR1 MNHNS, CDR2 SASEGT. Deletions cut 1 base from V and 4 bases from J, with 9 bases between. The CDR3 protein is CASSEDRSPDTQYF. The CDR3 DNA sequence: TGTGCCAGCAGTGAAGACCGCAGTCCAGATACGCAGTATTTT.

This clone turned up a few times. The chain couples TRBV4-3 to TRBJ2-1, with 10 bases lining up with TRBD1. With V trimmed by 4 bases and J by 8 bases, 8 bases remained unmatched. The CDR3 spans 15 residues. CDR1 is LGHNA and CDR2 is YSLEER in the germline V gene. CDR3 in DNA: TGCGCCAGCAGCCCCGGGACAGGGGTGCAGTATGAGCAGTTCTTC. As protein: CASSPGTGVQYEQFF.

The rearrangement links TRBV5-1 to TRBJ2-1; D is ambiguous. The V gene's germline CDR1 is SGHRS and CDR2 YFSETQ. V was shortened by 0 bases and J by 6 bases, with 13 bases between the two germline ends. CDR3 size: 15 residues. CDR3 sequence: CASSLAYGGSNEQFF. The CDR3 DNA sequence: TGCGCCAGCAGCTTGGCCTATGGTGGATCCAATGAGCAGTTCTTC.

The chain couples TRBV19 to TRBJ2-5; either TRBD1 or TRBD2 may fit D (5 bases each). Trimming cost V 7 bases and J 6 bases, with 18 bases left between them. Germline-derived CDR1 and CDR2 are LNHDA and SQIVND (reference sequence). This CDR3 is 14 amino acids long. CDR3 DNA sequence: TGTGCCAGTAAGGGGTCGGGTCCGGGAAAGACCCAGTACTTC. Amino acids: CASKGSGPGKTQYF.

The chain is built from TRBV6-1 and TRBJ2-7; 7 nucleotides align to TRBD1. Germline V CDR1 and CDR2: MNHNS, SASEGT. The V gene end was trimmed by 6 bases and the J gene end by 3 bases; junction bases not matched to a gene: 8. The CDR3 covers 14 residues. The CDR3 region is CASRATGNRYEQYF. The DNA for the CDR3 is TGTGCCAGCAGGGCGACAGGGAATCGCTACGAGCAGTACTTC.

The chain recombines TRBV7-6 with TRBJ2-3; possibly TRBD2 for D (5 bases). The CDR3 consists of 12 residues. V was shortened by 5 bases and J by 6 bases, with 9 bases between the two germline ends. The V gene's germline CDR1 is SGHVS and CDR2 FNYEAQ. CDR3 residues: CASSRGRDTQYF. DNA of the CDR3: TGTGCCAGCAGCCGAGGGCGGGATACGCAGTATTTT. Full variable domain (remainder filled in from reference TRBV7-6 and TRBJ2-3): GAGVSQSPRYKVTKRGQDVALRCDPISGHVSLYWYRQALGQGPEFLTYFNYEAQQDKSGLPNDRFSAERPEGSISTLTIQRTEQRDSAMYRCASSRGRDTQYFGPGTRLTVL.

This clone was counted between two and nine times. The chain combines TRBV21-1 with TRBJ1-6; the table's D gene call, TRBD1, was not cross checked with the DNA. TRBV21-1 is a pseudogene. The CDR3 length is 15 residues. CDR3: CASSKPQGCVSPLHF. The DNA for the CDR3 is TGTGCCAGCAGCAAACCCCAGGGCTGCGTTTCACCCCTCCACTTT.

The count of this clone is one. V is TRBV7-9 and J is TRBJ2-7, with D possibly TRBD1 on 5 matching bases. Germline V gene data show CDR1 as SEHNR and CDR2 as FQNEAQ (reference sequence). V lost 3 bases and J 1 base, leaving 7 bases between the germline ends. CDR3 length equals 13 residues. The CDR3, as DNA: TGTGCCAGCAGCTTGGACACATCCTACGAGCAGTACTTC. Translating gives CASSLDTSYEQYF.

The CDR3 sequence is CASSLTGGNTEAFF. CDR3 DNA sequence: TGTGCCAGCAGCTTGACCGGGGGAAACACTGAAGCTTTCTTT. The genes are TRBV5-6 and TRBJ1-1, with TRBD1 as a possible D gene (5 bases). Per the germline V gene, CDR1 is SGHDT and CDR2 is YYEEEE. Trimming shortened V by 1 base and J by 2 bases, and 9 bases separated the two germline ends. The CDR3 has 14 residues.